The clone carrying this T cell receptor beta chain occurred a few times. Its antigen is unidentified. The CDR3 consists of 11 residues. From germline, CDR1 is GTSNPN and CDR2 SVGIG (reference sequence). Trimming shortened V by 5 bases and J by 2 bases, and 7 bases separated the two germline ends. This specimen belongs to a study of cytomegalovirus exposure and HLA in healthy donors. Study-wide results and limits: As a later analysis revealed, the rate of TCR association differed by HLA locus, with DRB1 most and HLA-C fewest.

Primers: 60 Vbeta forward and 13 Jbeta reverse. Repertoires were generated with immunoSEQ multiplex PCR, while TCRdb's copy carries only in-frame clones and drops some. The table includes approximately 160,000 clones, about 75% detected once. The J gene is TRBJ2-7, the V gene TRBV30; D might be TRBD2 (6 bases). This TCR was sampled from a male donor in good health and CMV-seropositive. Material for sequencing was PBMCs. The CDR3 nucleotides are TGTGCCTGGGGCGGGACCTACGAGCAGTACTTC. Its protein product is CAWGGTYEQYF.